These 22 T cell receptor beta chains were sequenced from one sample in a study of beta chain features in type 1 diabetes. Expressed TCRB transcripts were sequenced because the entire RNA isolate underwent reverse transcription. Method: immunoSEQ multiplex PCR; TCRdb's copy keeps in-frame clones and lacks some. The sample includes hundreds of thousands of clones, around 10% of them seen just once. The sequencing sample was made of naive CD4+ T cells from blood. These receptors all stem from a young woman in good health.

V usage is TRBV6-1 and J usage is TRBJ2-2, with D hard to call. V was shortened by 8 bases and J by 6 bases, with 7 bases between the two germline ends. CDR1 MNHNS and CDR2 SASEGT come from the germline V gene. The CDR3 length is 11 residues. CDR3 DNA: TGTGCCAGCTCTATGCCCGGGGAGCTGTTTTTT. It is translated as CASSMPGELFF.

The gene calls are TRBV6-5 and TRBJ1-1; 7 bases match TRBD1. The CDR3 contains 15 residues. Germline CDR1 reads MNHEY; CDR2 reads SVGAGI. The junction had 8 bases not matched to a gene; V was cut back by 7 bases and J by 0 bases. This CDR3 is CASIDLGGLNTEAFF. CDR3 coding DNA: TGTGCCAGCATCGACCTAGGGGGCCTGAACACTGAAGCTTTCTTT.

The sample holds a few counts of this clone. The chain combines TRBV15 with TRBJ2-3; the D is unclear. CDR1 is LNHNV and CDR2 is YYDKDF in the germline V gene (reference sequence). V was cut by 1 base and J by 2 bases, with 10 bases left in between. This CDR3 is built from 15 residues. CDR3 nucleotides: TGTGCCACCAGCAGAGTACTAACTAACACAGATACGCAGTATTTT. Translated, it gives CATSRVLTNTDTQYF.

This clone has only one observation. The DNA for the CDR3 is TGTGCCAGCATCCGGACAGAAGGCACAGATACGCAGTATTTT. This codes for CASIRTEGTDTQYF. This chain connects TRBV11-3 to TRBJ2-3; D might be TRBD1 (6 bases). Germline V lookup: CDR1 SGHNT, CDR2 YENEEA. Trimming took 7 bases from V and 1 from J, leaving 12 bases between them. The length of the CDR3 is 14 residues.

With regard to this clone: Other DNA variants within this sample encode the same CDR3. V is TRBV6-5 and J is TRBJ2-5; 7 nucleotides line up with TRBD2. Losses at the gene ends were 1 base for V and 4 bases for J; bases not matched to a gene: 0. Germline CDR1 MNHEY, CDR2 SVGAGI. The CDR3 loop spans 13 amino acids. The CDR3 DNA follows: TGTGCCAGCAGTTACTGGGGGGGAGAGACCCAGTACTTC. The encoded protein is CASSYWGGETQYF.

The CDR3: CATRGVAGAYNEQFF. DNA for the CDR3: TGTGCCACCCGGGGGGTAGCGGGAGCCTACAATGAGCAGTTCTTC. This sequence joins TRBV19 and TRBJ2-1, with TRBD2 identical over 9 bases. CDR1 and CDR2 (germline): LNHDA, SQIVND (reference sequence). The CDR3 is made up of 15 amino acids. The V segment lost 10 bases and the J segment 2 bases; nucleotides outside the gene matches: 9.

The rearrangement links TRBV4-1 to TRBJ1-4; tentative D call: TRBD1 (6 bases). Germline V gene lookup returns CDR1 MGHRA and CDR2 YSYEKL. Trimming cost V 1 base and J 8 bases, with 11 bases left between them. This CDR3 spans 14 amino acids. CDR3 nucleotides: TGCGCCAGCAGCCAAGGGCAGGGGCGGGAAAAACTGTTTTTT. Its translation is CASSQGQGREKLFF.

The chain is built from TRBV15 and TRBJ1-4; D is uncertain. This CDR3 contains 13 residues. Looked up from germline, CDR1 is LNHNV and CDR2 is YYDKDF (reference sequence). V was cut by 9 bases and J by 4 bases, with 12 bases left in between. The CDR3 DNA follows: TGTGCCACATCCCGGGTCTATAATGAAAAACTGTTTTTT. It translates to CATSRVYNEKLFF.

This sequence joins TRBV28 and TRBJ1-1; D might be TRBD1 (6 bases). The germline V gene encodes CDR1 MDHEN and CDR2 SYDVKM. This CDR3 has 17 residues. The V end was cut by 6 bases, the J end by 0 bases, with 20 bases between. The CDR3 loop reads CASRISGGVLMNTEAFF. The CDR3 nucleotides read TGTGCCAGCAGAATCTCGGGGGGCGTCCTCATGAACACTGAAGCTTTCTTT.

This clone was detected only a few times. This sequence joins TRBV6-1 and TRBJ2-4; 10 nucleotides line up with TRBD1. Unmatched junction bases numbered 3, after V lost 6 bases and J lost 1 base. There are 15 residues in the CDR3. Germline V gene lookup returns CDR1 MNHNS and CDR2 SASEGT. The CDR3 loop reads CASSDRGLAKNIQYF. DNA of the CDR3: TGTGCCAGCAGCGACAGGGGGCTTGCCAAAAACATTCAGTACTTC.

Only a few counts were recorded for this clone. As DNA, the CDR3 is TGTGCCAGCATGGAAACCGGGACAGGCGATGGCTACACCTTC. Translation gives CASMETGTGDGYTF. The genes are TRBV25-1 and TRBJ1-2, with 8 bases fitting TRBD1. The CDR3 covers 14 residues. After removal of 7 bases from V and 6 bases from J, the junction contained 10 bases not matched to a gene. Germline V gives CDR1 MGHDK, CDR2 SYGVNS.

This clone has more than one count but fewer than ten. The chain uses TRBV5-1 and TRBJ2-3; 9 nucleotides align to TRBD1. The CDR3 consists of 16 residues. The J segment lost 2 bases and the V segment lost 4 bases, leaving 8 bases of the junction unmatched. Germline V gene data show CDR1 as SGHRS and CDR2 as YFSETQ. DNA of the CDR3: TGCGCCAGCAGCAGGGGACAGGGCTCATTCACAGATACGCAGTATTTT. This sequence encodes CASSRGQGSFTDTQYF.

This clone occurred a few times. The rearrangement uses TRBV11-2 and TRBJ2-7, with 9 nucleotides matching TRBD1. Per germline, CDR1 SGHAT and CDR2 FQNNGV. The CDR3 totals 13 residues. V was pared by 6 bases and J by 5 bases, with 5 bases of the junction left unmatched. This CDR3 reads CASRTGGTHEQYF. The CDR3 DNA sequence: TGTGCCAGCAGGACAGGGGGTACCCACGAGCAGTACTTC.

In its sample, this clone was seen many times. CDR3 sequence reads: CASSPTGVLETQYF. In nucleotides, the CDR3 is TGTGCCAGCAGCCCCACGGGAGTTTTGGAGACCCAGTACTTC. The chain is built from TRBV9 and TRBJ2-5, with D possibly TRBD2 on 6 matching bases. V was clipped by 4 bases and J by 5 bases, with 15 bases between them. The germline gives CDR1 SGDLS, CDR2 YYNGEE. There are 14 residues in the CDR3.

This clone was seen a few times. V is TRBV21-1 and J is TRBJ2-5; the DNA was not compared with TRBD2, the D call given in the table. TRBV21-1 counts as a pseudogene. This CDR3 has 15 amino acids. The CDR3 DNA reads TGTGTTCCTCCGGGGGGTACTGAGCTACAAGAGACCCAGTACTTC. Encoded protein: CVPPGGTELQETQYF.

J is TRBJ2-5 and V is TRBV7-8; 9 nucleotides line up with TRBD2. Germline V gene lookup returns CDR1 SGHVS and CDR2 FQNEAQ. V gave up 8 bases and J gave up 3 bases; unmatched junction bases: 7. The CDR3 contains 14 residues. This CDR3 reads CASHTSGPEETQYF. The CDR3 DNA reads TGTGCCAGCCACACTAGCGGGCCCGAAGAGACCCAGTACTTC.

The J gene is TRBJ2-7, the V gene TRBV6-5, with D maybe TRBD1 (5 bases). V gave up 0 bases and J gave up 4 bases, with 16 bases separating them. The CDR3 has 16 amino acids. CDR1 is MNHEY, CDR2 SVGAGI, per germline. The CDR3 nucleotides read TGTGCCAGCAGTTACTCAGGGTCACAGGAAGGGTACGAGCAGTACTTC. Residues: CASSYSGSQEGYEQYF.

This clone was observed a handful of times. V gene TRBV19 combines with J gene TRBJ1-6; perhaps TRBD1 as D (6 bases). Germline values: CDR1 LNHDA, CDR2 SQIVND (reference sequence). Trimming took off 6 bases at V and 6 bases at J, with 12 bases between the two ends. This CDR3 contains 14 residues. CDR3 residues: CASRRDIRNSPLHF. The CDR3 nucleotides are TGTGCCAGTAGAAGGGACATCCGTAATTCACCCCTCCACTTT.

In this sample, this clone turned up a few times. J is TRBJ2-1 and V is TRBV12-5; TRBD2 matches at 8 bases. V shed 2 bases, J shed 8 bases, and the junction held 8 bases outside the gene matches. The CDR3 length is 15 residues. The germline gives CDR1 LGHNT, CDR2 FRNRAP. CDR3 in amino acids: CASGLSGGPTDEQFF. CDR3 sequence (DNA): TGTGCTAGTGGTTTGTCGGGAGGGCCAACCGATGAGCAGTTCTTC.

CDR3 nucleotide sequence: TGTGCCAGCTCACCGAGGGACAGGGGGGACCACAATGAGCAGTTCTTC. This gives the protein CASSPRDRGDHNEQFF. The chain is built from TRBV18 and TRBJ2-1, with TRBD1 identical over 11 bases. V lost 3 bases, J lost 5 bases, and 6 bases stayed unmatched. There are 16 residues in the CDR3. Germline-derived CDR1 and CDR2 are KGHSH and LQKENI.

This clone was observed a few times. The DNA for the CDR3 is TGTGCCAGCAGCTCCCGGACAGGGTGGAACACTGAAGCTTTCTTT. Encoded protein: CASSSRTGWNTEAFF. This sequence joins TRBV5-4 and TRBJ1-1; 8 bases align to TRBD1. J gave up 1 base and V 3 bases, and 5 bases lay outside the gene matches. Per germline, CDR1 SGHNT and CDR2 YYREEE (reference sequence). CDR3 length: 15 amino acids. Drawing the rest from reference TRBV5-4 and TRBJ1-1, the complete variable domain is ETGVTQSPTHLIKTRGQQVTLRCSSQSGHNTVSWYQQALGQGPQFIFQYYREEENGRGNFPPRFSGLQFPNYSSELNVNALELDDSALYLCASSSRTGWNTEAFFGQGTRLTVV.

The V and J genes are TRBV6-5 and TRBJ2-7, with TRBD2 as a possible D gene (5 bases). V was clipped by 6 bases and J by 3 bases, with 9 bases between them. Germline V gene data show CDR1 as MNHEY and CDR2 as SVGAGI. This CDR3 spans 12 amino acids. The chain's CDR3 is CASRSGVYEQYF. CDR3 nucleotide sequence: TGTGCCAGCAGATCCGGGGTCTACGAGCAGTACTTC.